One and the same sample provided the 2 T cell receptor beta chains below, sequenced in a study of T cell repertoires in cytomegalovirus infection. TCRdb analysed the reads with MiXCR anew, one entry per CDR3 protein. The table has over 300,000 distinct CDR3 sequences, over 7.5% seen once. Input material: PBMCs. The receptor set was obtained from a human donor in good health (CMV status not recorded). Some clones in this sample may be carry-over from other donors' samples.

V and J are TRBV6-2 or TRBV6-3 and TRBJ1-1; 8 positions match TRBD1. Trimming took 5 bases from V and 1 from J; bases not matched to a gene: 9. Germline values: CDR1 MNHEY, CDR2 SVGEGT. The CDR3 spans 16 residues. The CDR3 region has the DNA TGTGCCAGCAGTAAGACCTTGGGACAGGCGAACACTGAAGCTTTCTTT. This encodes CASSKTLGQANTEAFF.

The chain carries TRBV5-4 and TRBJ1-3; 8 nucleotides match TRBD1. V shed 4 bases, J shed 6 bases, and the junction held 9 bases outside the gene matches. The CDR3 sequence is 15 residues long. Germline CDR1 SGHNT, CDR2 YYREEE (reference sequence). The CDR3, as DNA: TGTGCCAGCAGCCGGTTCGGACAGGGCGTAAACACCATATATTTT. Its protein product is CASSRFGQGVNTIYF.